The source of this T cell receptor (beta chain) is a study of monozygotic twins with inflammatory bowel disease (dated by TCRdb to about 2019). Background for the entire study: The complete study included some 28 monozygotic twin pairs: 19 IBD-discordant Danish pairs and nine German pairs, of which four were IBD-concordant and five were IBD-discordant. The search for disease-associated traits relied mainly on comparing, within discordant pairs, IBD patients with their genetically identical healthy co-twins. Each individual had, on average, about 151 000 unique TCRalpha sequences and 181 000 unique TCRbeta sequences available for analysis. Broad study findings and their caveats: Compared with healthy twins, IBD patients had fewer clonotypes in common with other individuals, a difference most pronounced in patients showing signs of disease activity. The results gave no support for a single strong signal or clonotype linked to IBD. A decrease in TCRbeta repertoire diversity, as measured by inverse Simpson index, was observed in IBD patients compared with their healthy co-twins. Differing immunosuppressive treatments among patients may have added background noise and inter-individual variability to the repertoires. No difference in repertoire similarity was observed between concordant and discordant twins, possibly owing to limited statistical power. Distinction between different T cell subtypes could not be achieved in the analysis.

With regard to this clonotype: Its cognate antigen has yet to be identified.

A roughly 2.5 ml peripheral blood sample was drawn into PAXgene tubes per donor and stored at -80°C. Without any T cell sorting, total RNA was extracted from whole blood using the PAXgene blood miRNA kit on an automated QIAcube. Peripheral blood from monozygotic twin pairs, either concordant or discordant for inflammatory bowel disease, underwent deep TCRalpha and TCRbeta repertoire profiling that used unique molecular barcoding. Smoking habits were recorded for all twin pairs, with individuals classified as current, former or never smokers. From its cysteine to its phenylalanine, the CDR3 spans 15 amino acids. This entry has no DNA. CDR1 and CDR2 are read off the germline V gene as MGHRA and YSYEKL. The protocol used for the library was 5' RACE. Each TCR library was prepared from about 4,000 ng of total RNA. For each sample, cDNA synthesis was carried out in eight separate reactions using SMARTScribe reverse transcriptase. During cDNA synthesis, unique molecular identifiers containing a 6-nucleotide sample barcode were introduced by template switching. Amplification of TCRalpha and TCRbeta cDNA involved two nested PCRs of about 15 and 9 cycles, and each PCR was followed by bead purification. Before amplification, the cDNA was treated with uracil DNA-glycosylase and purified using the QIAquick PCR purification kit. In the second PCR, Illumina TruSeq-compatible adapters and sample-specific barcodes were added. TapeStation and Qubit were used to check library quality and concentration, and around 4.7 ng of each library was pooled. The pooled libraries were sequenced with 2 x 100 bp reads and custom sequencing primers on an Illumina HiSeq2500 single-index Rapid Run. As for the authors' bioinformatics: UMI-based consensus assembly with MiGEC version 1.2.6 was used to correct PCR and sequencing errors. MiXCR version 2.1.1 was used for V(D)J alignment, clonotype assembly and CDR3 extraction. Normalisation of gene usage, clonotype sharing and MAIT/NKT TCR abundance was achieved by analysing the top 1000, 10 000 and 20 000 clonotypes per sample. Diversity was computed as the inverse Simpson index with the vegan R package after downsampling to 27 000 UMIs. Paired Mann-Whitney U tests were applied to discordant twin pairs, with Benjamini-Hochberg correction for multiple testing. After TCRdb reprocessed the reads, each CDR3 protein sequence was kept as one row, without DNA. The V and J calls were determined by TCRdb, not by the authors. The sample table records 110,000 to 150,000 distinct CDR3 sequences. The ten largest clones take up 0.95% to 1.5% of the sample.

Material: blood. This TCR derives from a human donor with ulcerative colitis or Crohn's disease, or a healthy co-twin of an affected twin (not recorded which). This receptor chain uses TRBV4-1 and TRBJ2-4. This receptor carries the CDR3 CASSHVAEPKNIQYF.